Shown below are 14 T cell receptor beta chains from a single sample sequenced in a study of blood T cell repertoires in COVID-19. The repertoire was sequenced with immunoSEQ multiplex PCR; TCRdb's copy has only in-frame clones and lacks some. The sample has approximately 210,000 clones, roughly 83% seen once. The sample consisted of peripheral blood. These receptors all stem from a woman aged 70-85 years with active or convalescent COVID-19.

J is TRBJ2-5 and V is TRBV7-7; D possibly corresponds to TRBD1 (6 bases). CDR1 is SSHAT, CDR2 FNYEAQ, per germline (reference sequence). V was shortened by 1 base and J by 2 bases, with 11 bases between the two germline ends. The CDR3 spans 15 residues. The CDR3 DNA sequence: TGTGCCAGCAGCTTAGTGTCAGGGGTTCAAGAGACCCAGTACTTC. Translating it yields CASSLVSGVQETQYF.

This chain connects TRBV9 to TRBJ2-4; no firm D call. V was shortened by 0 bases and J by 0 bases, with 7 bases between the two germline ends. The V gene's germline CDR1 is SGDLS and CDR2 YYNGEE. CDR3 size: 15 residues. The DNA for the CDR3 is TGTGCCAGCAGCGTAGCCCCGGGAGCCAAAAACATTCAGTACTTC. Translating it yields CASSVAPGAKNIQYF.

The J gene is TRBJ2-1, the V gene TRBV3-1 (or the pseudogene TRBV3-2), with D possibly matching TRBD1 (5 bases). V was trimmed by 0 bases and J by 6 bases, leaving 12 bases between them. The CDR3 spans 15 residues. Per the germline V gene, CDR1 is LGHDT and CDR2 is YNNKEL (reference sequence). The CDR3 loop is CASSQDLTDLNEQFF. The CDR3 DNA is TGTGCCAGCAGCCAAGATCTGACAGACCTCAATGAGCAGTTCTTC.

The J gene is TRBJ2-6, the V gene TRBV5-1; D is possibly TRBD1 (5 bases). Trimming stripped 3 bases from V and 0 bases from J, with 7 bases between. The length of the CDR3 is 15 residues. Germline V gene data show CDR1 as SGHRS and CDR2 as YFSETQ. CDR3 bases: TGCGCCAGCAGCTCACAGGCCTCTGGGGCCAACGTCCTGACTTTC. Its translation: CASSSQASGANVLTF. Full variable domain (missing parts from reference TRBV5-1 and TRBJ2-6): KAGVTQTPRYLIKTRGQQVTLSCSPISGHRSVSWYQQTPGQGLQFLFEYFSETQRNKGNFPGRFSGRQFSNSRSEMNVSTLELGDSALYLCASSSQASGANVLTFGAGSRLTVL.

This clone was observed a single time. The V and J genes are TRBV20-1 and TRBJ2-1, with 8 bases that match TRBD1. This CDR3 has 11 amino acids. Germline V gives CDR1 DFQATT, CDR2 SNEGSKA (reference sequence). Unmatched junction bases numbered 4, after V lost 6 bases and J lost 9 bases. In DNA, the CDR3 is TGCAGTGCCTGGACAGGGCTTGAGCAGTTCTTC. The encoded protein is CSAWTGLEQFF.

This chain links TRBV30 with TRBJ2-4, with D uncertain. This CDR3 has 13 residues. Trimming left V 4 bases short and J 0 bases short, with 7 bases between. Germline V gene lookup returns CDR1 GTSNPN and CDR2 SVGIG (reference sequence). CDR3 nucleotide sequence: TGTGCCTGGACTTCTATAGCCAAAAACATTCAGTACTTC. Translated: CAWTSIAKNIQYF.

The chain joins TRBV28 to TRBJ1-5; D is possibly TRBD1 (5 bases). With 2 bases removed from V and 2 bases from J, the gap between germline ends came to 13 bases. The CDR3 has 16 amino acids. Looked up from germline, CDR1 is MDHEN and CDR2 is SYDVKM. CDR3 in DNA: TGTGCCAGCAGTTTAATCAGGGAAGGAGGCAATCAGCCCCAGCATTTT. Translation gives CASSLIREGGNQPQHF.

CDR3 sequence: CASSYTGRLTEQYF. In DNA form, the CDR3 reads TGTGCCAGCAGTTACACAGGAAGACTTACCGAGCAGTACTTC. This chain links TRBV7-8 with TRBJ2-7; perhaps TRBD1 as D (5 bases). V lost 6 bases, J lost 6 bases, and 18 bases lay in between. Germline V CDR1 and CDR2: SGHVS, FQNEAQ. CDR3 length: 14 residues.

This rearrangement joins TRBV19 to TRBJ1-1; D possibly corresponds to TRBD1 (6 bases). Trimming took 7 bases from V and 0 from J, leaving 15 bases between them. The germline V gene encodes CDR1 LNHDA and CDR2 SQIVND (reference sequence). The CDR3 runs 15 residues. CDR3 nucleotide sequence: TGTGCCAGTACTCGAGGACGACAGGTGAACACTGAAGCTTTCTTT. Its protein product is CASTRGRQVNTEAFF.

The gene calls are TRBV4-1 and TRBJ2-7; 8 positions match TRBD2. This CDR3 has 18 amino acids. The germline gives CDR1 MGHRA, CDR2 YSYEKL. The V segment lost 4 bases and the J segment 2 bases; nucleotides outside the gene matches: 16. CDR3 sequence: CASSRQAISGGQTYEQYF. Here the CDR3 DNA reads TGCGCCAGCAGCCGCCAAGCTATAAGCGGGGGACAAACCTACGAGCAGTACTTC.

J is TRBJ2-7 and V is TRBV10-3; 9 bases are a match to TRBD1. There are 16 residues in the CDR3. Trimming cost V 4 bases and J 3 bases; bases outside gene matches: 10. CDR1 is ENHRY, CDR2 SYGVKD, per germline. Here the CDR3 DNA reads TGTGCCATCAGTGGCCTACTGGGACAGGGAGGCTACGAGCAGTACTTC. Protein: CAISGLLGQGGYEQYF.

This chain connects TRBV5-1 to TRBJ2-3, with a weak D call TRBD2 (6 bases). Germline V CDR1 and CDR2: SGHRS, YFSETQ. CDR3 size: 16 residues. Trimming stripped 0 bases from V and 0 bases from J, with 11 bases between. The CDR3 bases are TGCGCCAGCAGCTTGGTAGGCGGGGCGAGCACAGATACGCAGTATTTT. As protein: CASSLVGGASTDTQYF.

This chain uses TRBV2 with TRBJ2-7; 9 bases align to TRBD2. Germline V gene lookup returns CDR1 SNHLY and CDR2 FYNNEI. V shed 7 bases, J shed 0 bases, and the junction held 10 bases outside the gene matches. The CDR3 loop spans 16 amino acids. CDR3 sequence (DNA): TGTGCCAGCAACTATATCGGACTAGCGTCCTCCTACGAGCAGTACTTC. Amino acids: CASNYIGLASSYEQYF. The entire variable domain, with the rest obtained from reference TRBV2 and TRBJ2-7, is as follows: EPEVTQTPSHQVTQMGQEVILRCVPISNHLYFYWYRQILGQKVEFLVSFYNNEISEKSEIFDDQFSVERPDGSNFTLKIRSTKLEDSAMYFCASNYIGLASSYEQYFGPGTRLTVT.

The rearrangement joins TRBV10-3 to TRBJ1-1, with D possibly matching TRBD1 (6 bases). The CDR3 is 11 amino acids. Per germline, CDR1 ENHRY and CDR2 SYGVKD. V was cut by 6 bases and J by 10 bases, with 12 bases left in between. The CDR3 here is CAISSGEGAFF. CDR3 DNA sequence: TGTGCCATCAGCTCAGGGGAAGGAGCTTTCTTT.